The 23 T cell receptor beta chains given below trace back to one sample, sequenced in a study of shared clonotypes between healthy human individuals. Some clones are missing from TCRdb's copy, which holds only in-frame ones; the method was immunoSEQ multiplex PCR. Of about 460,000 clones listed, 75% to 80% are singletons. The sample taken for sequencing was PBMCs. Every receptor here comes from a woman in her thirties or forties in good health. Some clones in this sample may be carry-over from other donors' samples.

This clone was seen once. V gene TRBV6-4 combines with J gene TRBJ2-7; possibly TRBD1 for D (6 bases). The germline CDR1 and CDR2 sequences are MRHNA and SNTAGT. Trimming shortened V by 11 bases and J by 5 bases, and 22 bases separated the two germline ends. CDR3 length equals 14 residues. The CDR3 nucleotides are TGTGCCCCCAGGGGTAGGGCGGAGTTCCACGAGCAGTACTTC. Translation: CAPRGRAEFHEQYF.

As concerns this clone: Other DNA sequences of this sample code for an identical CDR3. This chain connects TRBV30 to TRBJ1-1; D possibly corresponds to TRBD1 (6 bases). CDR1 is GTSNPN and CDR2 is SVGIG in the germline V gene (reference sequence). The CDR3 is 13 residues long. The ends were cut back, 2 bases at V and 3 bases at J, with 10 bases in the middle. The CDR3 coding sequence is TGTGCCTGGAGTATTGGACAGTACACTGAAGCTTTCTTT. This gives the protein CAWSIGQYTEAFF.

V is TRBV5-1 and J is TRBJ2-1; possibly TRBD1 or TRBD2 for D (5 bases each). The germline V gene has CDR1 SGHRS and CDR2 YFSETQ. The CDR3 has 16 amino acids. The germline V and J ends were trimmed by 4 bases and 5 bases, with 19 bases remaining between them. The CDR3 nucleotides read TGCGCCAGCAGCGGGGCAGCGGTAAGCAGGGACAATGAGCAGTTCTTC. It translates to CASSGAAVSRDNEQFF.

This rearrangement joins TRBV29-1 to TRBJ2-1; 12 bases agree with TRBD2. Germline values: CDR1 SQVTM, CDR2 ANQGSEA. The J segment lost 15 bases and the V segment lost 3 bases, leaving 12 bases of the junction unmatched. This CDR3 spans 14 amino acids. CDR3 loop: CSVEVLAGGKGRFF. CDR3 sequence (DNA): TGCAGCGTTGAGGTTCTAGCGGGAGGGAAGGGGCGGTTCTTC.

CDR3 residues: CASNTPPLTNEKLFF. CDR3 DNA sequence: TGTGCCAGCAACACTCCCCCCCTTACTAATGAAAAACTGTTTTTT. The rearrangement joins TRBV28 to TRBJ1-4; no definite D call. This CDR3 is built from 15 residues. CDR1 is MDHEN, CDR2 SYDVKM, per germline. V lost 7 bases to trimming and J lost 2 bases, with 14 bases between them.

This clone was observed a few times. This rearrangement joins TRBV19 to TRBJ2-3; tentatively, D is TRBD1 (5 bases). With 6 bases removed from V and 5 bases from J, the gap between germline ends came to 18 bases. The CDR3 is 15 residues long. Germline CDR1 is LNHDA and CDR2 is SQIVND (reference sequence). CDR3 coding DNA: TGTGCCAGTAGCCCGACGGCAGGGTTCGGAGATACGCAGTATTTT. As protein: CASSPTAGFGDTQYF. The complete variable domain, with remaining parts taken from reference TRBV19 and TRBJ2-3, reads DGGITQSPKYLFRKEGQNVTLSCEQNLNHDAMYWYRQDPGQGLRLIYYSQIVNDFQKGDIAEGYSVSREKKESFPLTVTSAQKNPTAFYLCASSPTAGFGDTQYFGPGTRLTVL.

V gene TRBV28 combines with J gene TRBJ1-3; TRBD1 matches at 7 bases. This CDR3 spans 16 amino acids. Germline CDR1 is MDHEN and CDR2 is SYDVKM. V lost 3 bases, J lost 3 bases, and 8 bases stayed unmatched. The CDR3, as DNA: TGTGCCAGCAGTTTCCCAGGGGGGTTCGGTGGAAACACCATATATTTT. Translating it yields CASSFPGGFGGNTIYF.

V usage is TRBV2 and J usage is TRBJ1-5; D gene unclear. The CDR3 runs 13 residues. CDR1 and CDR2 from the germline V gene are SNHLY and FYNNEI. Trimming stripped 7 bases from V and 3 bases from J, with 10 bases between. CDR3 sequence (DNA): TGTGCCAGCACCACCGGAATCAATCAGCCCCAGCATTTT. This gives the protein CASTTGINQPQHF.

The chain recombines TRBV29-1 with TRBJ2-1, with TRBD2 matching over 7 bases. Germline loops: CDR1 SQVTM, CDR2 ANQGSEA. J was trimmed by 7 bases and V by 7 bases; bases with no gene match: 16. The CDR3 covers 15 residues. The CDR3 DNA sequence: TGCAGCGGCACGCATCAGCGGGAACGGGTTAATGAGCAGTTCTTC. It yields the protein CSGTHQRERVNEQFF.

This chain joins TRBV10-1 and TRBJ1-2; D unresolved. Between the trimmed V and J ends, which lost 11 bases and 3 bases, there was a span of 16 bases. Per the germline V gene, CDR1 is WNHNN and CDR2 is SYGVQD (reference sequence). The CDR3 consists of 13 residues. The CDR3 DNA reads as TGCGCCGGGGAGACGTGGAAGGACTATGGCTACACCTTC. As protein: CAGETWKDYGYTF.

Regarding this clone: A much larger clone lies one base from this, so it may be a read error. This chain uses TRBV11-2 with TRBJ2-7, with TRBD1 as a possible D gene (5 bases). CDR3 size: 16 residues. Trimming removed 0 bases from V and 2 bases from J, with 14 bases in between. In germline, CDR1 is SGHAT, CDR2 FQNNGV. Here the CDR3 DNA reads TGTGCCAGCAGCTTAGATTGGTGTGCGACAGCCTACGAGCAGTACTTC. Protein product: CASSLDWCATAYEQYF.

The chain links TRBV18 to TRBJ2-1, with D possibly TRBD1 on 5 matching bases. The CDR3 runs to 15 residues. The germline CDR1 and CDR2 sequences are KGHSH and LQKENI. Deletions cut 2 bases from V and 5 bases from J, with 13 bases between. For the CDR3, the DNA is TGTGCCAGCTCACCAGGGGCAAGGGGCCACAATGAGCAGTTCTTC. Amino acid sequence: CASSPGARGHNEQFF.

V usage is TRBV28 and J usage is TRBJ2-3, with a tentative D call TRBD2 (5 bases). Trimming removed 4 bases from V and 4 bases from J, with 15 bases in between. The CDR3 contains 15 residues. The germline V gene encodes CDR1 MDHEN and CDR2 SYDVKM. CDR3 residues: CASSSPGSGADTQYF. In DNA, the CDR3 is TGTGCCAGCAGTTCCCCGGGATCCGGGGCAGATACGCAGTATTTT.

The chain couples TRBV30 to TRBJ1-1; no clear D gene. The CDR3 is made up of 11 amino acids. Germline assignment: CDR1 GTSNPN and CDR2 SVGIG (reference sequence). Trimming left V 1 base short and J 7 bases short, with 7 bases between. The CDR3 DNA is TGTGCCTGGAGTGGGGTATATGAAGCTTTCTTT. Its translation: CAWSGVYEAFF. Supplemented by reference TRBV30 and TRBJ1-1, the full variable domain reads SQTIHQWPATLVQPVGSPLSLECTVEGTSNPNLYWYRQAAGRGLQLLFYSVGIGQISSEVPQNLSASRPQDRQFILSSKKLLLSDSGFYLCAWSGVYEAFFGQGTRLTVV.

The chain couples TRBV9 to TRBJ2-7, with D possibly being TRBD1 or TRBD2 (6 bases each). V was pared by 4 bases and J by 2 bases, with 19 bases between. The CDR3 is 16 amino acids. Germline V gives CDR1 SGDLS, CDR2 YYNGEE. CDR3 nucleotide sequence: TGTGCCAGCAGCCCGAGGGGGGACCTGGGAGCCTACGAGCAGTACTTC. Amino acid sequence: CASSPRGDLGAYEQYF.

The J gene is TRBJ2-3, the V gene TRBV4-1; tentative D call: TRBD1 (5 bases). Between the trimmed V and J ends, which lost 0 bases and 1 base, there was a span of 8 bases. Germline CDR1 reads MGHRA; CDR2 reads YSYEKL. The CDR3 is 15 residues long. CDR3: CASSQDQGRTDTQYF. The CDR3 DNA reads as TGCGCCAGCAGCCAAGATCAGGGTCGCACAGATACGCAGTATTTT.

The genes are TRBV2 and TRBJ2-7, with 15 positions matching TRBD2. Germline assignment: CDR1 SNHLY and CDR2 FYNNEI. The CDR3 sequence is 15 residues long. Losses at the gene ends were 3 bases for V and 7 bases for J; bases not matched to a gene: 4. DNA of the CDR3: TGTGCCAGCAGTGAGTGGGGACTAGCGGGAGGTGAGCAGTACTTC. This gives the protein CASSEWGLAGGEQYF.

The V call is TRBV18, the J call TRBJ2-5, with D tentatively TRBD2 (6 bases). The CDR3 runs to 15 residues. Per the germline V gene, CDR1 is KGHSH and CDR2 is LQKENI. The ends were cut back, 2 bases at V and 3 bases at J, with 13 bases in the middle. The CDR3 is CASSPTLAGKETQYF. CDR3 sequence (DNA): TGTGCCAGCTCACCAACACTAGCCGGGAAAGAGACCCAGTACTTC.

The V and J genes are TRBV5-1 and TRBJ2-2; possible D gene TRBD2, 6 bases. CDR3 size: 14 residues. Trimming removed 3 bases at V and 5 bases at J, with 11 bases between. Germline V gives CDR1 SGHRS, CDR2 YFSETQ. Here the CDR3 DNA reads TGCGCCAGCAGCTGGACTATAGGGACCGGGGAGCTGTTTTTT. Translating gives CASSWTIGTGELFF.

The chain carries TRBV6-6 and TRBJ1-5, with D possibly matching TRBD1 (5 bases). Germline assignment: CDR1 MNHNY and CDR2 SVGAGI (reference sequence). V was pared by 8 bases and J by 4 bases, with 9 bases between. CDR3 length equals 12 residues. The CDR3 DNA follows: TGTGCCAGCCACGGGGGGAATCAGCCCCAGCATTTT. It yields the protein CASHGGNQPQHF.

The genes are TRBV7-8 and TRBJ2-7; 9 bases map to TRBD1. With V trimmed by 5 bases and J by 3 bases, 5 bases remained unmatched. Looked up from germline, CDR1 is SGHVS and CDR2 is FQNEAQ. The CDR3 is made up of 14 amino acids. CDR3: CASSGRDRVYEQYF. The CDR3, as DNA: TGTGCCAGCAGCGGCCGGGACAGGGTCTACGAGCAGTACTTC.

The rearrangement links TRBV7-8 to TRBJ2-7; D remains ambiguous. The V and J ends lost 3 bases and 0 bases respectively, with 6 bases between them. Per germline, CDR1 SGHVS and CDR2 FQNEAQ. CDR3 length: 13 residues. Here the CDR3 DNA reads TGTGCCAGCAGCTTTATCCCCTCCTACGAGCAGTACTTC. Translating it yields CASSFIPSYEQYF.

This clone was recorded at least ten times. The V call is TRBV7-9, the J call TRBJ2-5, with 11 nucleotides matching TRBD1. The last part of the DNA fits TRBJ2-7 better; the J call may be wrong. This CDR3 has 19 amino acids. Germline assignment: CDR1 SEHNR and CDR2 FQNEAQ (reference sequence). This chain's CDR3 is CASSADRGRGDYHPYEQYF. The DNA for the CDR3 is TGTGCCAGCAGCGCGGACAGGGGGCGCGGGGACTATCACCCCTACGAGCAGTACTTC.